Presented here are 32 T cell receptor beta chains from one specimen sequenced in a study of graft-versus-host responses after intestinal transplantation (dated by TCRdb to the early 2020s). Receptors were amplified or captured by the immunoSEQ multiplex PCR assay. In its TCRdb copy, this immuneACCESS table keeps in-frame sequences only and misses some clones. Where compared with another copy, unresolved V genes explain less than half of these, and the others have no known cause. Within this sample are roughly 100,000 clones, with 80% to 95% of them counted one time only. The ten largest clones capture 1.2% of the sample. No antigen is known for these receptors. The time point tag for this specimen amounts to: cells obtained before transplantation from donor or recipient. This material consisted of unstimulated CD8+ T cells sorted from spleen or lymph node cells, taken before intestinal transplant. These receptors originate from a human donor who received an intestinal transplant.

V usage is TRBV6-6 and J usage is TRBJ1-5; maybe TRBD1 (5 bases). The CDR3 is made up of 15 amino acids. The germline V and J ends were trimmed by 3 bases and 0 bases, with 9 bases remaining between them. Germline CDR1 MNHNY, CDR2 SVGAGI (reference sequence). The CDR3 is CASSYLGTSNQPQHF. The CDR3 nucleotides read TGTGCCAGCAGTTATTTAGGGACTAGCAATCAGCCCCAGCATTTT.

The J gene is TRBJ2-7, the V gene TRBV11-2; the D gene is possibly TRBD1 (6 bases). Germline V gives CDR1 SGHAT, CDR2 FQNNGV. V gave up 4 bases and J gave up 0 bases, with 10 bases separating them. The CDR3 is 14 residues long. Written as DNA, the CDR3 is TGTGCCAGCAGCTCCGGGACAAGCTCCTACGAGCAGTACTTC. Translating gives CASSSGTSSYEQYF.

The chain combines TRBV5-6 with TRBJ1-1; D is unclear. The V and J ends lost 4 bases and 6 bases respectively, with 16 bases between them. Germline-derived CDR1 and CDR2 are SGHDT and YYEEEE. The CDR3 runs 14 residues. Here the CDR3 DNA reads TGTGCCAGCAGCGGAACGCCAATGGGTCCTGAAGCTTTCTTT. Translation gives CASSGTPMGPEAFF. The variable domain in full, completed from reference TRBV5-6 and TRBJ1-1, reads DAGVTQSPTHLIKTRGQQVTLRCSPKSGHDTVSWYQQALGQGPQFIFQYYEEEERQRGNFPDRFSGHQFPNYSSELNVNALLLGDSALYLCASSGTPMGPEAFFGQGTRLTVV.

This chain links TRBV5-1 with TRBJ2-3; 13 nucleotides agree with TRBD2. The CDR3 is 17 amino acids. Trimming cost V 0 bases and J 3 bases; bases outside gene matches: 4. Germline values: CDR1 SGHRS, CDR2 YFSETQ. This CDR3 reads CASSLELAGGPTDTQYF. As DNA, the CDR3 is TGCGCCAGCAGCTTGGAACTAGCGGGGGGGCCAACAGATACGCAGTATTTT.

The rearrangement uses TRBV6-5 and TRBJ1-1; possible D gene TRBD1, 6 bases. The germline gives CDR1 MNHEY, CDR2 SVGAGI. The CDR3 covers 13 residues. Trimming removed 5 bases from V and 1 base from J, with 8 bases in between. This CDR3 is CASSPQGNTEAFF. DNA for the CDR3: TGTGCCAGCAGTCCACAGGGGAACACTGAAGCTTTCTTT.

V gene TRBV5-1 combines with J gene TRBJ2-3; 9 bases match TRBD2. Germline V CDR1 and CDR2: SGHRS, YFSETQ. The length of the CDR3 is 15 residues. V dropped 2 bases and J dropped 5; count of bases not matched to a gene: 6. In DNA form, the CDR3 reads TGCGCCAGCAGCTTTTCGAGCGGGGGGATAGATACGCAGTATTTT. Translation gives CASSFSSGGIDTQYF.

The gene calls are TRBV9 and TRBJ2-3; 8 positions match TRBD2. The CDR3 extends over 15 amino acids. The V gene end was trimmed by 4 bases and the J gene end by 4 bases; junction bases not matched to a gene: 8. Germline values: CDR1 SGDLS, CDR2 YYNGEE. CDR3 in amino acids: CASSSRRGGPDTQYF. The CDR3 DNA follows: TGTGCCAGCAGCTCCCGCCGGGGGGGGCCAGATACGCAGTATTTT.

This clone showed up just once. The chain joins TRBV2 to TRBJ2-3; TRBD2 aligns across 8 bases. The CDR3 is 14 amino acids. CDR1 is SNHLY and CDR2 is FYNNEI in the germline V gene. V gave up 9 bases and J gave up 5 bases; unmatched junction bases: 10. The CDR3 DNA reads TGTGCCAGACTACCGGGACTAGGAGAAGATACGCAGTATTTT. Its translation is CARLPGLGEDTQYF.

The chain joins TRBV5-1 to TRBJ2-7; TRBD2 matches at 7 bases. With 1 base clipped from V and 7 bases from J, the junction kept 8 bases outside the gene matches. From germline, CDR1 is SGHRS and CDR2 YFSETQ. The CDR3 sequence is 14 residues long. The CDR3 DNA is TGCGCCAGCAGCTTGTACGGGGGGACGGGAGAGCAGTACTTC. This gives the protein CASSLYGGTGEQYF. The full variable domain, with the rest looked up from reference TRBV5-1 and TRBJ2-7, is KAGVTQTPRYLIKTRGQQVTLSCSPISGHRSVSWYQQTPGQGLQFLFEYFSETQRNKGNFPGRFSGRQFSNSRSEMNVSTLELGDSALYLCASSLYGGTGEQYFGPGTRLTVT.

The genes are TRBV27 and TRBJ2-1, with a possible D match to TRBD2 (5 bases). Per the germline V gene, CDR1 is MNHEY and CDR2 is SMNVEV (reference sequence). Trimming removed 5 bases at V and 3 bases at J, with 17 bases between. This CDR3 comprises 16 residues. The CDR3 is CASSPWSGNDYNEQFF. As DNA, the CDR3 is TGTGCCAGCAGTCCTTGGTCCGGGAATGACTACAATGAGCAGTTCTTC.

The J gene is TRBJ2-7, the V gene TRBV5-5, with D possibly being TRBD1 (6 bases). Trimming cost V 3 bases and J 1 base, with 14 bases left between them. CDR3 length equals 15 residues. Germline CDR1 SGHKS, CDR2 YYEKEE (reference sequence). The CDR3 protein is CASSYRQDRSYEQYF. The CDR3 DNA is TGTGCCAGCAGCTACCGACAGGATCGATCCTACGAGCAGTACTTC.

The V and J genes are TRBV12-5 and TRBJ1-2; TRBD1 aligns across 7 bases. Germline-derived CDR1 and CDR2 are LGHNT and FRNRAP. CDR3 length equals 13 residues. J gave up 8 bases and V 7 bases, and 10 bases lay outside the gene matches. The CDR3 sequence: CASARDRADGYTF. The CDR3 DNA sequence: TGTGCTAGTGCCCGAGACAGGGCGGACGGCTACACCTTC. The whole variable domain, filled in from reference TRBV12-5 and TRBJ1-2, reads DARVTQTPRHKVTEMGQEVTMRCQPILGHNTVFWYRQTMMQGLELLAYFRNRAPLDDSGMPKDRFSAEMPDATLATLKIQPSEPRDSAVYFCASARDRADGYTFGSGTRLTVV.

This rearrangement joins TRBV4-1 to TRBJ2-3, with 12 bases matching TRBD2. With V trimmed by 1 base and J by 4 bases, 0 bases remained unmatched. The germline V gene encodes CDR1 MGHRA and CDR2 YSYEKL. The CDR3 has 15 residues. This chain's CDR3 is CASSQGLAGADTQYF. In DNA, the CDR3 is TGCGCCAGCAGCCAAGGACTAGCGGGGGCAGATACGCAGTATTTT.

J is TRBJ1-4 and V is TRBV7-9; D is unresolved. This CDR3 is 16 amino acids long. The V gene lost 5 bases and the J gene lost 0 bases, with 13 bases spanning the gap. Germline lookup yields CDR1 SEHNR and CDR2 FQNEAQ (reference sequence). The CDR3 bases are TGTGCCAGCAGCCCGACCTCCGGATCAACTAATGAAAAACTGTTTTTT. Encoded protein: CASSPTSGSTNEKLFF.

This sequence joins TRBV11-2 and TRBJ2-7; TRBD1 might be the D (5 bases). The germline gives CDR1 SGHAT, CDR2 FQNNGV. This CDR3 is 15 amino acids long. The V end lost 1 base, the J end lost 5 bases, and 15 bases lay between the germline ends. CDR3 nucleotide sequence: TGTGCCAGCAGCTTAGGCCAGGACATATCCAACGAGCAGTACTTC. Amino acid sequence: CASSLGQDISNEQYF.

The chain uses TRBV4-2 and TRBJ2-1; possibly TRBD2 for D (5 bases). The germline V gene has CDR1 LGHNA and CDR2 YNFKEQ. This CDR3 comprises 16 residues. V lost 0 bases to trimming and J lost 2 bases, with 11 bases between them. In DNA, the CDR3 is TGTGCCAGCAGCCAAGAACCGCTAGCTGCCTACAATGAGCAGTTCTTC. Its protein is CASSQEPLAAYNEQFF.

The J gene is TRBJ1-1, the V gene TRBV11-3; 7 positions agree with TRBD1. Germline lookup yields CDR1 SGHNT and CDR2 YENEEA. The CDR3 runs to 15 residues. V lost 5 bases, J lost 2 bases, and 8 bases stayed unmatched. CDR3 nucleotide sequence: TGTGCCAGCAGCCCGATGACAGGGTCCAACACTGAAGCTTTCTTT. Translating it yields CASSPMTGSNTEAFF.

This clone occurred a few times. The J gene is TRBJ1-3, the V gene TRBV19; D gene ambiguous. The length of the CDR3 is 14 residues. Per germline, CDR1 LNHDA and CDR2 SQIVND (reference sequence). Trimming cost V 7 bases and J 4 bases, with 14 bases left between them. CDR3 coding DNA: TGTGCCAGTATGGGGATCGGGTCGGGAAACACCATATATTTT. This encodes CASMGIGSGNTIYF.

This chain joins TRBV5-8 and TRBJ2-5, with D tentatively TRBD1 (6 bases). The CDR3 extends over 17 amino acids. Between the trimmed V and J ends, which lost 3 bases and 2 bases, there was a span of 20 bases. Germline lookup yields CDR1 SGHTS and CDR2 YDEGEE. CDR3 sequence (DNA): TGTGCCAGCAGCTGGAACGGAAGGGGACAAGCTCAAGAGACCCAGTACTTC. Translated, it gives CASSWNGRGQAQETQYF.

The gene calls are TRBV18 and TRBJ2-7, with D tentatively TRBD2 (5 bases). The CDR3 sequence is 16 residues long. Per the germline V gene, CDR1 is KGHSH and CDR2 is LQKENI. The ends were cut back, 3 bases at V and 0 bases at J, with 15 bases in the middle. CDR3 sequence: CASSPWPADLSYEQYF. The CDR3 DNA follows: TGTGCCAGCTCACCTTGGCCAGCGGATCTCTCCTACGAGCAGTACTTC.

The V and J genes are TRBV21-1 and TRBJ2-7; the D segment call TRBD2 is taken from the table without a DNA check. TRBV21-1 is assigned pseudogene status. This CDR3 has 16 amino acids. CDR3 sequence: CASSKLAGMDRYEQYF. Here the CDR3 DNA reads TGTGCCAGCAGCAAACTCGCGGGAATGGACCGCTACGAGCAGTACTTC.

The rearrangement links TRBV5-1 to TRBJ1-3, with a tentative D call TRBD1 (5 bases). Trimming stripped 0 bases from V and 1 base from J, with 8 bases between. Germline CDR1 reads SGHRS; CDR2 reads YFSETQ. This CDR3 spans 15 amino acids. The CDR3 is CASSLAGGSGNTIYF. The CDR3 region has the DNA TGCGCCAGCAGCTTGGCGGGGGGATCTGGAAACACCATATATTTT.

This rearrangement joins TRBV7-3 to TRBJ2-1; 7 positions agree with TRBD2. This CDR3 region has 16 residues. In germline, CDR1 is SGHTA, CDR2 FQGTGA. After removal of 6 bases from V and 7 bases from J, the junction contained 15 bases not matched to a gene. The CDR3 protein is CASRRRAGPDRNEQFF. CDR3 nucleotides: TGTGCCAGCAGGAGGAGAGCGGGGCCGGATAGGAATGAGCAGTTCTTC.

This chain connects TRBV7-9 to TRBJ2-1; D tentatively fits TRBD1 or TRBD2 (6 bases each). The germline CDR1 and CDR2 sequences are SEHNR and FQNEAQ (reference sequence). The CDR3 loop spans 16 amino acids. V gave up 3 bases and J gave up 0 bases, with 12 bases separating them. The CDR3 DNA follows: TGTGCCAGCAGCTTTCTAGGGGGGAGCTCCTACAATGAGCAGTTCTTC. It is translated as CASSFLGGSSYNEQFF.

The V gene is TRBV13, the J gene TRBJ2-7, with a weak D call TRBD2 (7 bases). Germline V CDR1 and CDR2: PRHDT, FYEKMQ (reference sequence). The CDR3 has 15 residues. The germline V and J ends were trimmed by 2 bases and 3 bases, with 14 bases remaining between them. In nucleotides, the CDR3 is TGTGCCAGCAGCTTAATGGGGGGCGGGAGCTACGAGCAGTACTTC. Translation: CASSLMGGGSYEQYF.

The chain joins TRBV5-8 to TRBJ1-2; the D gene is possibly TRBD1 (5 bases). Trimming removed 2 bases from V and 1 base from J, with 12 bases in between. CDR3 length: 15 amino acids. Germline lookup yields CDR1 SGHTS and CDR2 YDEGEE. CDR3: CASSFDGGGNYGYTF. In DNA, the CDR3 is TGTGCCAGCAGCTTCGACGGGGGGGGTAACTATGGCTACACCTTC. The whole variable domain, filled in from reference TRBV5-8 and TRBJ1-2, reads EAGVTQSPTHLIKTRGQQATLRCSPISGHTSVYWYQQALGLGLQFLLWYDEGEERNRGNFPPRFSGRQFPNYSSELNVNALELEDSALYLCASSFDGGGNYGYTFGSGTRLTVV.

The chain joins TRBV6-1 to TRBJ2-4, with D possibly TRBD2 on 5 matching bases. The germline V gene encodes CDR1 MNHNS and CDR2 SASEGT. V gave up 2 bases and J gave up 2 bases, with 13 bases separating them. This CDR3 contains 16 residues. This CDR3 is CASSEFHGVSKNIQYF. For the CDR3, the DNA is TGTGCCAGCAGTGAATTTCACGGGGTTTCCAAAAACATTCAGTACTTC.

CDR3 nucleotide sequence: TGTGCCAGCAGTGAAACTATGGAGAACACTGAAGCTTTCTTT. It is translated as CASSETMENTEAFF. This rearrangement joins TRBV2 to TRBJ1-1; no reliable D call. The CDR3 extends over 14 amino acids. The germline CDR1 and CDR2 sequences are SNHLY and FYNNEI. Trimming removed 2 bases at V and 1 base at J, with 8 bases between. Full variable domain (remainder filled in from reference TRBV2 and TRBJ1-1): EPEVTQTPSHQVTQMGQEVILRCVPISNHLYFYWYRQILGQKVEFLVSFYNNEISEKSEIFDDQFSVERPDGSNFTLKIRSTKLEDSAMYFCASSETMENTEAFFGQGTRLTVV.

This clone was detected only once. This chain connects TRBV7-9 to TRBJ1-4; the D gene is possibly TRBD1 (5 bases). Germline V gene data show CDR1 as SEHNR and CDR2 as FQNEAQ (reference sequence). Trimming cost V 5 bases and J 7 bases, with 23 bases left between them. The CDR3 runs 17 residues. The CDR3 loop reads CASSPHGTGGKGEKLFF. The CDR3 nucleotides are TGTGCCAGCAGCCCACATGGTACTGGGGGGAAGGGTGAAAAACTGTTTTTT. The complete variable domain, with remaining parts taken from reference TRBV7-9 and TRBJ1-4, reads DTGVSQNPRHKITKRGQNVTFRCDPISEHNRLYWYRQTLGQGPEFLTYFQNEAQLEKSRLLSDRFSAERPKGSFSTLEIQRTEQGDSAMYLCASSPHGTGGKGEKLFFGSGTQLSVL.

The chain carries TRBV11-2 and TRBJ2-7; 7 positions match TRBD2. Unmatched junction bases numbered 12, after V lost 2 bases and J lost 2 bases. CDR1 is SGHAT and CDR2 is FQNNGV in the germline V gene. The CDR3 runs to 17 residues. The CDR3, as DNA: TGTGCCAGCAGCTTATATGGCCCTATGCGGGGGACCTACGAGCAGTACTTC. It specifies CASSLYGPMRGTYEQYF.

The V call is TRBV9, the J call TRBJ2-3; 9 bases are shared with TRBD2. CDR1 is SGDLS, CDR2 YYNGEE, per germline. The CDR3 is 15 residues long. J gave up 2 bases and V 3 bases, and 4 bases lay outside the gene matches. The DNA for the CDR3 is TGTGCCAGCAGCGACCTAGCGGGGAACACAGATACGCAGTATTTT. Its translation: CASSDLAGNTDTQYF.

V usage is TRBV6-6 and J usage is TRBJ1-1; D may be TRBD1 (5 bases). This CDR3 comprises 13 residues. The V gene's germline CDR1 is MNHNY and CDR2 SVGAGI (reference sequence). The V gene lost 2 bases and the J gene lost 11 bases, with 15 bases spanning the gap. CDR3 nucleotides: TGTGCCAGCAGTTACGGGGACTTTGAGCGGGCTTTCTTT. It encodes CASSYGDFERAFF.